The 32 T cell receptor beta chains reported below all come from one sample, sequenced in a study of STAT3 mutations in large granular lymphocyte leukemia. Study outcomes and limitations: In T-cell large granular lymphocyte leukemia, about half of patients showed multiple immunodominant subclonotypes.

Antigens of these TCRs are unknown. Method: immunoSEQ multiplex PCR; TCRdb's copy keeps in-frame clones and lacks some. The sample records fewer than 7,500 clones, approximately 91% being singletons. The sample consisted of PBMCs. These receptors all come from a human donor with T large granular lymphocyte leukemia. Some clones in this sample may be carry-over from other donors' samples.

The CDR3 DNA reads TGTGCCAGCAGCTTCGGAGTTAACACCATATATTTT. This sequence encodes CASSFGVNTIYF. This chain links TRBV5-8 with TRBJ1-3; D gene uncertain. The germline V gene encodes CDR1 SGHTS and CDR2 YDEGEE. The V and J ends lost 2 bases and 7 bases respectively, with 7 bases between them. This CDR3 comprises 12 residues. Together with reference TRBV5-8 and TRBJ1-3, the CDR3 gives the full variable domain: EAGVTQSPTHLIKTRGQQATLRCSPISGHTSVYWYQQALGLGLQFLLWYDEGEERNRGNFPPRFSGRQFPNYSSELNVNALELEDSALYLCASSFGVNTIYFGEGSWLTVV.

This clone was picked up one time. CDR3 bases: TGTGCCACCAGCAGTGACGGCTACGAGCAGTACTTC. Translated, it gives CATSSDGYEQYF. The chain joins TRBV15 to TRBJ2-7, with unresolved D. V lost 3 bases, J lost 3 bases, and 6 bases lay in between. Germline V gene data show CDR1 as LNHNV and CDR2 as YYDKDF (reference sequence). The CDR3 runs 12 residues.

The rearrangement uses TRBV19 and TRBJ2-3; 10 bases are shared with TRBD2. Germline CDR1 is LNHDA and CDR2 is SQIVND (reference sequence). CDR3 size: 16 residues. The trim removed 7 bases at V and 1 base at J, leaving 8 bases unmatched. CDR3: CASTSRLAGRTDTQYF. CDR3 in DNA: TGTGCCAGTACCTCCAGACTAGCGGGTCGCACAGATACGCAGTATTTT.

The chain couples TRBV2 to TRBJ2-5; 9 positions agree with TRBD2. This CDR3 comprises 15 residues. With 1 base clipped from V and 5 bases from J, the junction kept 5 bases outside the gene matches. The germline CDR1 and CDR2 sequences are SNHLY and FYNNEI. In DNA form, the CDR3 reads TGTGCCAGCAGTGAAGGCGGGGGGGCCGGGGAGACCCAGTACTTC. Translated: CASSEGGGAGETQYF.

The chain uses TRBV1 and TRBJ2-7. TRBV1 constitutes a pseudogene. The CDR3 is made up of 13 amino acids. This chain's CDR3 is CTSNSADSYEQYF. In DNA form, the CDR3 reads TGCACCAGCAACAGCGCGGACTCCTACGAGCAGTACTTC.

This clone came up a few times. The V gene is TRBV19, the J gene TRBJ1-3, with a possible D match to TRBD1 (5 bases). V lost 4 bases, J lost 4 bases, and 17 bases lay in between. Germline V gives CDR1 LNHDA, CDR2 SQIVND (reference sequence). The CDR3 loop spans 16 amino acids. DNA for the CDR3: TGTGCCAGTAGTACTCCCGGGGGATATCACGGAAACACCATATATTTT. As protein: CASSTPGGYHGNTIYF.

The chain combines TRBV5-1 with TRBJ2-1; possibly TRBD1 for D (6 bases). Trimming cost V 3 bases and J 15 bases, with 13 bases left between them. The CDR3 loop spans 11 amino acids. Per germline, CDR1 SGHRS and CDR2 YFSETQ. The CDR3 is CASSSDRLWFF. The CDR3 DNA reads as TGCGCCAGCAGCTCGGACAGACTTTGGTTCTTC.

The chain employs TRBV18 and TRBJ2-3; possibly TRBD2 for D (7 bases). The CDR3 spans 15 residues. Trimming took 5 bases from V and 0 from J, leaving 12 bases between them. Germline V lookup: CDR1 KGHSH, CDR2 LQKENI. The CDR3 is CASSEQGGSTDTQYF. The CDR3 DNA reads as TGTGCCAGCTCAGAACAGGGAGGGAGCACAGATACGCAGTATTTT.

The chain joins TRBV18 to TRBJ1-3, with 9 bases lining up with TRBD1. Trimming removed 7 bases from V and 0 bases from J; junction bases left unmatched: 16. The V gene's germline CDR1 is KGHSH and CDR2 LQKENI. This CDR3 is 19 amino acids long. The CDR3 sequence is CASFRDRVPFYRSGNTIYF. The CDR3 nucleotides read TGTGCCAGCTTCCGGGACAGGGTTCCCTTCTACCGCTCTGGAAACACCATATATTTT.

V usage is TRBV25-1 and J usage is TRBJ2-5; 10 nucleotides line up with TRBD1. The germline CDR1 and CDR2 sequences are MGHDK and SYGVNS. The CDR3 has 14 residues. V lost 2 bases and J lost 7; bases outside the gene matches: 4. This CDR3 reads CASSEDRGQSTQYF. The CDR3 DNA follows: TGTGCCAGCAGTGAAGACAGGGGGCAATCGACCCAGTACTTC.

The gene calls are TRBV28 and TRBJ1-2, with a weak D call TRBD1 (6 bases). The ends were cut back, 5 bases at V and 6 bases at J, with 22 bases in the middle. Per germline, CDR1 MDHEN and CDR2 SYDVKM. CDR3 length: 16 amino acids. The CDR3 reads CASSKTGTRGRDGYTF. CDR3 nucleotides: TGTGCCAGCAGTAAAACCGGGACAAGAGGAAGAGATGGCTACACCTTC.

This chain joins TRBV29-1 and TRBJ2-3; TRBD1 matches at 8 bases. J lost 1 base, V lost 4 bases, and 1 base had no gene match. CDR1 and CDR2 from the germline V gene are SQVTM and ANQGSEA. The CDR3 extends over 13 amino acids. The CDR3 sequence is CSVADRGTDTQYF. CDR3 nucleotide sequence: TGCAGCGTTGCGGACAGGGGCACAGATACGCAGTATTTT.

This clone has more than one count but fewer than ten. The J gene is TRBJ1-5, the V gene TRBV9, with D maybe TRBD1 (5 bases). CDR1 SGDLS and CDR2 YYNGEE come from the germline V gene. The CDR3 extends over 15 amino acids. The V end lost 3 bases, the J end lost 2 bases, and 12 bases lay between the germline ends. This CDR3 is CASSGGGIGNQPQHF. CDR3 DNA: TGTGCCAGCAGCGGCGGGGGGATTGGCAATCAGCCCCAGCATTTT.

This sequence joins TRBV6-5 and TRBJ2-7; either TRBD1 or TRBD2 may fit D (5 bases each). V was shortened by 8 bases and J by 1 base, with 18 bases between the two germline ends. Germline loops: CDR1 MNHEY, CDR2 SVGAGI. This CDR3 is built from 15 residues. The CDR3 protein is CASGKGRLGSYEQYF. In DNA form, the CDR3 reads TGTGCCAGCGGAAAGGGACGGCTGGGGTCCTACGAGCAGTACTTC.

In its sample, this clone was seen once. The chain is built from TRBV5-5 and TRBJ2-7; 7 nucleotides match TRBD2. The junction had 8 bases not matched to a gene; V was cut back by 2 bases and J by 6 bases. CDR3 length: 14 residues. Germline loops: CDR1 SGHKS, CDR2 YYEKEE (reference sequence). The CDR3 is CASSFLAVSSEQYV. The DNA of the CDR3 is TGTGCCAGCAGCTTCCTAGCGGTCTCTTCCGAGCAGTACGTC.

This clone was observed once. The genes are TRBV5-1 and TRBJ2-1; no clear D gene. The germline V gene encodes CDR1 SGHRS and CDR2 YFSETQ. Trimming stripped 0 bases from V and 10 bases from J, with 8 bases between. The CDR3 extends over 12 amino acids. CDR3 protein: CASSLEIGEQFF. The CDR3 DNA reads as TGCGCCAGCAGCTTGGAGATAGGAGAGCAGTTCTTC. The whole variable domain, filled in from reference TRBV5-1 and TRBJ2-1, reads KAGVTQTPRYLIKTRGQQVTLSCSPISGHRSVSWYQQTPGQGLQFLFEYFSETQRNKGNFPGRFSGRQFSNSRSEMNVSTLELGDSALYLCASSLEIGEQFFGPGTRLTVL.

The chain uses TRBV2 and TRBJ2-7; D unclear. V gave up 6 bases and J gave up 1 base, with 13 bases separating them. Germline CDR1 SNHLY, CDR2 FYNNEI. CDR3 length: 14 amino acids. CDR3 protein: CASRSEHSSYEQYF. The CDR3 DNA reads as TGTGCCAGCAGGTCCGAGCATTCATCCTACGAGCAGTACTTC. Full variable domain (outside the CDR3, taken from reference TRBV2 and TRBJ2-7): EPEVTQTPSHQVTQMGQEVILRCVPISNHLYFYWYRQILGQKVEFLVSFYNNEISEKSEIFDDQFSVERPDGSNFTLKIRSTKLEDSAMYFCASRSEHSSYEQYFGPGTRLTVT.

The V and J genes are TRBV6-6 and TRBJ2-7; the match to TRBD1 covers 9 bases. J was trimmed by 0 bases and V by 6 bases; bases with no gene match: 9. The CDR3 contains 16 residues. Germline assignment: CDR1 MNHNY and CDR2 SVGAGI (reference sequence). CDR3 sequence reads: CASSQTGQGSSYEQYV. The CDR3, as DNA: TGTGCCAGCAGCCAAACGGGACAGGGATCCTCCTACGAGCAGTACGTC.

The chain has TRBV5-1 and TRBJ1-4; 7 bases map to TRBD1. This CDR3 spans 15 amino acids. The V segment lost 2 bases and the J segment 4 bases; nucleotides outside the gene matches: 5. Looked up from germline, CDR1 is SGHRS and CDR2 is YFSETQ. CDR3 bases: TGCGCCAGCAGCTTATGGGGGACAGATAATGAAAAACTGTTTTTT. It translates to CASSLWGTDNEKLFF.

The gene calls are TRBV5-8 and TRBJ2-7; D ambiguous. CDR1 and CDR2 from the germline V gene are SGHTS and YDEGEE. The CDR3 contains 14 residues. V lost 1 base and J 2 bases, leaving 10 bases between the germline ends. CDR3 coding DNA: TGTGCCAGCAGCTTGTTTGGGAAGACCTACGAGCAGTACTTC. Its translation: CASSLFGKTYEQYF.

The CDR3 nucleotides are TGTGCCAGCAGCTCCCCTACAGGGGATTTATCCGGGGAGCTGTTTTTT. Its protein is CASSSPTGDLSGELFF. The V and J genes are TRBV7-9 and TRBJ2-2, with 7 bases matching TRBD1. The germline V gene has CDR1 SEHNR and CDR2 FQNEAQ (reference sequence). V lost 4 bases and J lost 6; bases outside the gene matches: 11. The CDR3 is 16 amino acids.

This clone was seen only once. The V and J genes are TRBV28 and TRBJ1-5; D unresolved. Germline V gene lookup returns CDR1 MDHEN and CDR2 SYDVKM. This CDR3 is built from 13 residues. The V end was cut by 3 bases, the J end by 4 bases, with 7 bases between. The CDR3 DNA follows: TGTGCCAGCAGTTTCCGGGCAAATCAGCCCCAGCATTTT. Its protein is CASSFRANQPQHF.

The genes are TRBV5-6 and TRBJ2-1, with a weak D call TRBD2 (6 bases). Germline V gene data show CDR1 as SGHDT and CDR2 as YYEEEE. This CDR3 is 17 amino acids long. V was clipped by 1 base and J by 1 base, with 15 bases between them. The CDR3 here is CASSLTGLSGSYNEQFF. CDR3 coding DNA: TGTGCCAGCAGCTTGACGGGGTTAAGCGGGTCCTACAATGAGCAGTTCTTC.

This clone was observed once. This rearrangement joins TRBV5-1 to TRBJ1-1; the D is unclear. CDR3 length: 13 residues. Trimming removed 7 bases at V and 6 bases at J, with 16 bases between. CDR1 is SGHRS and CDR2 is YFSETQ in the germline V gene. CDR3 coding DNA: TGCGCCAGCCGGGCAGGAGGTGCCGCTGAAGCTTTCTTT. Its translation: CASRAGGAAEAFF.

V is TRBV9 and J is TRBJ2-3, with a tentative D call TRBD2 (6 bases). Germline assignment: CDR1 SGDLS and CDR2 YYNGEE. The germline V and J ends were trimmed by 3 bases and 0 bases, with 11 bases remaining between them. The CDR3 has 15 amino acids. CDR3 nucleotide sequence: TGTGCCAGCAGCGCCGCGGGGCGGAGCACAGATACGCAGTATTTT. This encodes CASSAAGRSTDTQYF.

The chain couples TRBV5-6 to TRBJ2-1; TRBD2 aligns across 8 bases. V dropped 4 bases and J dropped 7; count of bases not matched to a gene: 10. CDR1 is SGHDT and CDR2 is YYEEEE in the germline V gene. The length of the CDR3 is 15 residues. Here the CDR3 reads CASSPHPGGENEQFF. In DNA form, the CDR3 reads TGTGCCAGCAGCCCCCACCCGGGAGGGGAAAATGAGCAGTTCTTC.

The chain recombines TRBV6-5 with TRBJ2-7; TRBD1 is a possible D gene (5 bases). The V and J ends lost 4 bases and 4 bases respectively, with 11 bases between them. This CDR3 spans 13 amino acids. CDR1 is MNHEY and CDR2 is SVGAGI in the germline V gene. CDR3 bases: TGTGCCAGCAGTTTGGGGCCCCAATACGAGCAGTACTTC. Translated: CASSLGPQYEQYF.

The CDR3 coding sequence is TGCGCCAGCAGCCAAGATACCGGGGTAGGCTACACCTTC. Protein sequence: CASSQDTGVGYTF. The chain recombines TRBV4-1 with TRBJ1-2; no definite D call. Germline loops: CDR1 MGHRA, CDR2 YSYEKL. With 0 bases removed from V and 8 bases from J, the gap between germline ends came to 10 bases. CDR3 length equals 13 residues.

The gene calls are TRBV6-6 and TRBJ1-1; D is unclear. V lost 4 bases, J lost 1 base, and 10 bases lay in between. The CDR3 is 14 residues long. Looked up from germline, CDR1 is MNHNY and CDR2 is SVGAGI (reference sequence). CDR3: CASSLQRGNTEAFF. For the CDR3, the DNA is TGTGCCAGCAGTTTACAACGGGGGAACACTGAAGCTTTCTTT.

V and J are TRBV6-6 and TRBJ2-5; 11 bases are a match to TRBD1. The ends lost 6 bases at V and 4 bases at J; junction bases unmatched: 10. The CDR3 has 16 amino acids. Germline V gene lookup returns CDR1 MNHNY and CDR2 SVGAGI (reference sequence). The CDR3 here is CASRPGQGALGETQYF. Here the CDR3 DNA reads TGTGCCAGCAGACCCGGACAGGGGGCACTGGGAGAGACCCAGTACTTC.

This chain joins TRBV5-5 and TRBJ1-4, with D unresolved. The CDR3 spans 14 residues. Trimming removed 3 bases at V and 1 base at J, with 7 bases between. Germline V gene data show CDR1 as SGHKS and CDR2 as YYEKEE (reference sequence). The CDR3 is CASSSVITNEKLFF. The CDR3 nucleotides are TGTGCCAGCAGCTCGGTAATAACTAATGAAAAACTGTTTTTT.

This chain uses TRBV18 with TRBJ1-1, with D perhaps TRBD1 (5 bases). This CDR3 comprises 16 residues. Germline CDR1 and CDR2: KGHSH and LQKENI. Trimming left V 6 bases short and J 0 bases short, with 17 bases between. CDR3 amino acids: CASSLQAPPMNTEAFF. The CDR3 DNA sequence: TGTGCCAGCTCGCTACAGGCGCCCCCGATGAACACTGAAGCTTTCTTT.